This T cell receptor beta chain is drawn from a study of shared clonotypes between healthy human individuals. General study results and limits: Across subsets, estimated richness was generally greater for naive than for memory populations.

The CDR3 is made up of 16 amino acids. The trim removed 3 bases at V and 4 bases at J, leaving 8 bases unmatched. The germline V gene has CDR1 SQVTM and CDR2 ANQGSEA. Authors' methods: Filtering was not the same, since immunoSEQ gave junction-only sequences without quality scores. Clones were sequenced by immunoSEQ multiplex PCR, and TCRdb holds only the in-frame ones, with some missing. Clone size and V and J calls were adopted from that table, with D and trimming inferred from the DNA. The sample lists more than 2,000,000 clones, around 94% occurring once. Regarding this clone: Antigen specificity is unknown.

This TCR derives from a man between 18 and 29 years old in good health. J is TRBJ2-1 and V is TRBV29-1, with 11 bases fitting TRBD1. Sample: naive CD4+ T cells sorted from blood. The subset was: CD45RA+ positively selected. CDR3 amino acids: CSVEGTRDRGYNEQFF. Here the CDR3 DNA reads TGCAGCGTTGAGGGGACACGGGACAGGGGGTACAATGAGCAGTTCTTC.